These 14 T cell receptor beta chains came from one sample sequenced in a study of CD8 T cells in ankylosing spondylitis. MiXCR was run by TCRdb on the 5' RACE reads, yielding one entry per CDR3 protein. This table holds about 33,000 distinct CDR3 sequences, approximately 15% found once. The specimen sequenced was blood. These receptors were taken from a male donor with ankylosing spondylitis or in good health (not recorded which).

There are a few counts of this clonotype. This chain uses TRBV5-1 with TRBJ2-3, with D perhaps TRBD1 (6 bases). This CDR3 is built from 13 residues. V lost 4 bases, J lost 4 bases, and 10 bases lay in between. CDR1 is SGHRS, CDR2 YFSETQ, per germline. The CDR3 loop is CASSPDSSDTQYF. As DNA, the CDR3 is TGCGCCAGCAGCCCGGACAGTTCAGATACGCAGTATTTT.

In this sample, this clonotype turned up a few times. This chain uses TRBV2 with TRBJ1-1, with D possibly matching TRBD1 (5 bases). The germline V and J ends were trimmed by 0 bases and 6 bases, with 8 bases remaining between them. CDR1 is SNHLY, CDR2 FYNNEI, per germline. This CDR3 contains 13 residues. The CDR3: CASSEARGSEAFF. CDR3 bases: TGTGCCAGCAGTGAAGCGCGGGGGTCTGAAGCTTTCTTT.

The J gene is TRBJ1-4, the V gene TRBV29-1, with D unresolved. CDR1 SQVTM and CDR2 ANQGSEA come from the germline V gene. The CDR3 length is 12 residues. V was cut by 4 bases and J by 7 bases, with 10 bases left in between. CDR3 in amino acids: CSVGVVGEKLFF. In DNA, the CDR3 is TGCAGCGTTGGTGTGGTGGGTGAAAAACTGTTTTTT.

A few counts support this clonotype. The chain joins TRBV28 to TRBJ2-5; no clear D. Germline V gives CDR1 MDHEN, CDR2 SYDVKM. The V end lost 3 bases, the J end lost 7 bases, and 18 bases lay between the germline ends. The CDR3 consists of 15 residues. CDR3 sequence: CASSFGRTKRVTQYF. The CDR3 nucleotides are TGTGCCAGCAGTTTCGGGCGGACCAAGAGAGTGACCCAGTACTTC.

There are a few counts of this clonotype. This sequence joins TRBV20-1 and TRBJ2-3; either TRBD1 or TRBD2 may supply D (6 bases each). The CDR3 loop spans 15 amino acids. Per the germline V gene, CDR1 is DFQATT and CDR2 is SNEGSKA (reference sequence). Trimming left V 2 bases short and J 4 bases short, with 16 bases between. The DNA of the CDR3 is TGCAGTGCTAGATGGGGCGGACGGGGGCCAGATACGCAGTATTTT. Its translation: CSARWGGRGPDTQYF.

The chain employs TRBV7-2 and TRBJ2-7, with 13 bases identical to TRBD2. From germline, CDR1 is SGHTA and CDR2 FQGNSA. CDR3 size: 14 residues. The V gene end was trimmed by 5 bases and the J gene end by 4 bases; junction bases not matched to a gene: 2. CDR3 nucleotides: TGTGCCAGCAGCGAGACTAGCGGGAGGTACGAGCAGTACTTC. Protein: CASSETSGRYEQYF.

This clonotype was seen more than once but under ten times. This sequence joins TRBV3-1 and TRBJ2-7, with D perhaps matching TRBD2 (5 bases). The CDR3 is 14 residues long. Deletions cut 4 bases from V and 2 bases from J, with 12 bases between. Germline V lookup: CDR1 LGHDT, CDR2 YNNKEL (reference sequence). DNA of the CDR3: TGTGCCAGCAGCCCCCGACTAACCCCCTACGAGCAGTACTTC. Its translation is CASSPRLTPYEQYF.

This chain links TRBV29-1 with TRBJ2-1; 11 bases are a match to TRBD2. Germline CDR1 and CDR2: SQVTM and ANQGSEA. Unmatched junction bases numbered 4, after V lost 7 bases and J lost 2 bases. This CDR3 is built from 14 residues. The CDR3 sequence is CSATTSGAYNEQFF. Written as DNA, the CDR3 is TGCAGCGCTACGACTAGCGGGGCCTACAATGAGCAGTTCTTC.

In this sample, this clonotype turned up many times. The chain uses TRBV7-9 and TRBJ2-5; TRBD1 aligns across 11 bases. V dropped 6 bases and J dropped 5; count of bases not matched to a gene: 8. The germline gives CDR1 SEHNR, CDR2 FQNEAQ (reference sequence). The CDR3 length is 15 residues. The CDR3 protein is CASSPGQGDVETQYF. CDR3 DNA sequence: TGTGCCAGCAGTCCGGGACAGGGGGATGTGGAGACCCAGTACTTC.

This clonotype has a handful of counts. J is TRBJ2-3 and V is TRBV6-5; weak D call: TRBD2 (5 bases). Per germline, CDR1 MNHEY and CDR2 SVGAGI. Deletions cut 0 bases from V and 5 bases from J, with 12 bases between. This CDR3 is built from 15 residues. The CDR3 coding sequence is TGTGCCAGCAGTTACTCGCCCTCGGGGAGAGATACGCAGTATTTT. The encoded protein is CASSYSPSGRDTQYF.

This clonotype has just a few counts. This chain joins TRBV3-1 and TRBJ2-2; D perhaps matches TRBD1 (5 bases). Germline V gene lookup returns CDR1 LGHDT and CDR2 YNNKEL (reference sequence). The V gene lost 4 bases and the J gene lost 4 bases, with 13 bases spanning the gap. The CDR3 loop spans 15 amino acids. DNA of the CDR3: TGTGCCAGCAGCCGAGGCAGGGTTGGCACCGGGGAGCTGTTTTTT. This encodes CASSRGRVGTGELFF.

This rearrangement joins TRBV7-3 to TRBJ2-7; D is ambiguous. Germline CDR1 SGHTA, CDR2 FQGTGA. V gave up 8 bases and J gave up 4 bases, with 12 bases separating them. The CDR3 covers 12 residues. The CDR3 loop reads CASANQAYEQYV. The CDR3, as DNA: TGTGCCAGCGCCAATCAGGCATACGAGCAGTACGTC.

The chain combines TRBV28 with TRBJ1-2, with D possibly being TRBD1 (5 bases). Germline assignment: CDR1 MDHEN and CDR2 SYDVKM. V was cut by 5 bases and J by 8 bases, with 18 bases left in between. The CDR3 length is 14 residues. The CDR3 DNA is TGTGCCAGCAGTCGGCGGGACTTCGGCAGGGGCTACACCTTC. This translates into CASSRRDFGRGYTF.

J is TRBJ2-3 and V is TRBV7-2; D is possibly TRBD2 (6 bases). The V gene's germline CDR1 is SGHTA and CDR2 FQGNSA. V was clipped by 5 bases and J by 0 bases, with 12 bases between them. The CDR3 has 15 residues. The CDR3 protein is CASSAGRSSTDTQYF. The CDR3 coding sequence is TGTGCCAGCAGCGCGGGACGATCAAGCACAGATACGCAGTATTTT.